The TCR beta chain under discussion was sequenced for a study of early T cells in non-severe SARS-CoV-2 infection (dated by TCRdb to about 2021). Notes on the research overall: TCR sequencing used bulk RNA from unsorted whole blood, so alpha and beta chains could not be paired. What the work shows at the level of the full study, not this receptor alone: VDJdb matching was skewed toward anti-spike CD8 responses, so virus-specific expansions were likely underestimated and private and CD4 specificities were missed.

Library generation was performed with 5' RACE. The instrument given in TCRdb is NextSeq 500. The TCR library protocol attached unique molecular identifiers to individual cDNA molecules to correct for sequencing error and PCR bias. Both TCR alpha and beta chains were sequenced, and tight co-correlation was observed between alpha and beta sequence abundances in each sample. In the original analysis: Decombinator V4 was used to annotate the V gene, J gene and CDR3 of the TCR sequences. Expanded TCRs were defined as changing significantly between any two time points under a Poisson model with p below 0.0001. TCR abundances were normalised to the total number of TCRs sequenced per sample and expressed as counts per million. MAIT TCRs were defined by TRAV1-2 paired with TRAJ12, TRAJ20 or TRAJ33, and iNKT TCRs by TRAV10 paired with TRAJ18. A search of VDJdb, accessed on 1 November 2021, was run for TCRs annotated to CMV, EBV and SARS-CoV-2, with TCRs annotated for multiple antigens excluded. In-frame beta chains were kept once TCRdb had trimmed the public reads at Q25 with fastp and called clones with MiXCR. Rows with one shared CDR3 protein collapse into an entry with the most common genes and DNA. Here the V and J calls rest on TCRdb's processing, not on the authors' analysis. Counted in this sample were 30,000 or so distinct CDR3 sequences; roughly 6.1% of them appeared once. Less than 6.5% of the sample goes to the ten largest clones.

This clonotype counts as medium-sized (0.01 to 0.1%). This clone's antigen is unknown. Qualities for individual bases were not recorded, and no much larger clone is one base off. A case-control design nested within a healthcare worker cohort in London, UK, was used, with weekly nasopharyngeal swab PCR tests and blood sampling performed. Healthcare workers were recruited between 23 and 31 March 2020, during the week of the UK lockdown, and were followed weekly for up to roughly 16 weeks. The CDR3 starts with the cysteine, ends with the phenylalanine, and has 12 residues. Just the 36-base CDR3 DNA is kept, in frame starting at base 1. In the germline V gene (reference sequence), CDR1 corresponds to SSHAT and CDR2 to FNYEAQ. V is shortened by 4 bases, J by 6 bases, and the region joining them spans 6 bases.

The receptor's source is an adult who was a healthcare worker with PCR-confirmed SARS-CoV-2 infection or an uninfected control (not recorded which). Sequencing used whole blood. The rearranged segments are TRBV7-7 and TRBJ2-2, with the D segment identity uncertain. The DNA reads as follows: TGTGCCAGCAGCTCGACTCCCGGGGAGCTGTTTTTT. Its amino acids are CASSSTPGELFF.